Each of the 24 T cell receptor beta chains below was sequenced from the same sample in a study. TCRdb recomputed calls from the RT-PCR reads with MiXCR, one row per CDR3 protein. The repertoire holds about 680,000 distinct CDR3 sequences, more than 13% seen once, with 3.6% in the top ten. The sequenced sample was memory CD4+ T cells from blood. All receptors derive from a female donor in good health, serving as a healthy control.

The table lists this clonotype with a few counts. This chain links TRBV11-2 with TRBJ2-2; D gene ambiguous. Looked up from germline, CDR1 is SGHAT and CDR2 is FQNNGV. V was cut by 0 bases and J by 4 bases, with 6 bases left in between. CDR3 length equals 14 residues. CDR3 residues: CASSLDLATGELFF. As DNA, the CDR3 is TGTGCCAGCAGCTTAGACCTGGCCACCGGGGAGCTGTTTTTT.

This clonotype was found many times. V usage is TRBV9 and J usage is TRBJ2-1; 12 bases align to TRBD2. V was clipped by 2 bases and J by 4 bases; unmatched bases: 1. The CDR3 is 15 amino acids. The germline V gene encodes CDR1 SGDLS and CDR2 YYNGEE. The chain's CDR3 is CASSVLAGGYNEQFF. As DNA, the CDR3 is TGTGCCAGCAGCGTCCTAGCGGGGGGGTACAATGAGCAGTTCTTC.

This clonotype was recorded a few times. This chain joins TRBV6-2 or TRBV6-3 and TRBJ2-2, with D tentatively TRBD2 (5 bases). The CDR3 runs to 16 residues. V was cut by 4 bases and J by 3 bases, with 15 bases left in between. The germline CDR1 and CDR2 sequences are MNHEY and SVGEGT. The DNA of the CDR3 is TGTGCCAGCAGTTCTCCTGAACGGGGAGACACCGGGGAGCTGTTTTTT. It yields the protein CASSSPERGDTGELFF.

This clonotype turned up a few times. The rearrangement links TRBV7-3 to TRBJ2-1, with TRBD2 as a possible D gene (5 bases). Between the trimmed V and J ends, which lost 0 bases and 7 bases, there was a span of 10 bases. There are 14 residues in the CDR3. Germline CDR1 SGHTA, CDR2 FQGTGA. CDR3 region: CASSLTPGSNEQFF. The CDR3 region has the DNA TGTGCCAGCAGCTTAACCCCGGGGAGTAATGAGCAGTTCTTC. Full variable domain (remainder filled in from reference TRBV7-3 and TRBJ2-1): GAGVSQTPSNKVTEKGKYVELRCDPISGHTALYWYRQSLGQGPEFLIYFQGTGAADDSGLPNDRFFAVRPEGSVSTLKIQRTERGDSAVYLCASSLTPGSNEQFFGPGTRLTVL.

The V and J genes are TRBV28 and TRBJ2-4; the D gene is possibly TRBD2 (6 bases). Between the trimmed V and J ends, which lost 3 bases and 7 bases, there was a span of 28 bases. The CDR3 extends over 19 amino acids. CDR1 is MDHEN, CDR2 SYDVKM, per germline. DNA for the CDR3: TGTGCCAGCAGTTTTTCGGAAGGGCGGGGAGTCGGGGTGGACAACATTCAGTACTTC. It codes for CASSFSEGRGVGVDNIQYF.

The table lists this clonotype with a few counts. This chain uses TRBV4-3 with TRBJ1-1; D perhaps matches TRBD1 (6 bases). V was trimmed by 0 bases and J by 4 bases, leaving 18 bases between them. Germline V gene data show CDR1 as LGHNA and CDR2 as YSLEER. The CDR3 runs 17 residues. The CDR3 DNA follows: TGCGCCAGCAGCCAAGACTCTTTTAAGATAGGGGGCACTGAAGCTTTCTTT. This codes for CASSQDSFKIGGTEAFF.

The CDR3: CASSEAYGTGLYGYTF. CDR3 nucleotide sequence: TGTGCCAGCAGTGAAGCGTACGGGACAGGTCTCTATGGCTACACCTTC. This rearrangement joins TRBV2 to TRBJ1-2; 8 nucleotides match TRBD1. This CDR3 spans 16 amino acids. Germline values: CDR1 SNHLY, CDR2 FYNNEI. V was pared by 0 bases and J by 4 bases, with 7 bases of the junction left unmatched.

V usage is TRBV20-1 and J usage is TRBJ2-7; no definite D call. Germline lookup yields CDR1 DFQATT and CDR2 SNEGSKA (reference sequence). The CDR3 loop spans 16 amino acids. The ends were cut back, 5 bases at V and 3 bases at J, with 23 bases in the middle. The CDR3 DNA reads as TGCAGTGCTCCTCCTGCGTCCCGGTCCCAAAGCTACGAGCAGTACTTC. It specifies CSAPPASRSQSYEQYF.

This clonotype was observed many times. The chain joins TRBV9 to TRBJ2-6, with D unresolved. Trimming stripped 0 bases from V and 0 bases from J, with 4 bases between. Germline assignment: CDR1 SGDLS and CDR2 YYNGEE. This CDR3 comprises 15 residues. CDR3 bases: TGTGCCAGCAGCGTAGGGAACTCTGGGGCCAACGTCCTGACTTTC. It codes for CASSVGNSGANVLTF. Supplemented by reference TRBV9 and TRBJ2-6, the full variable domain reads DSGVTQTPKHLITATGQRVTLRCSPRSGDLSVYWYQQSLDQGLQFLIQYYNGEERAKGNILERFSAQQFPDLHSELNLSSLELGDSALYFCASSVGNSGANVLTFGAGSRLTVL.

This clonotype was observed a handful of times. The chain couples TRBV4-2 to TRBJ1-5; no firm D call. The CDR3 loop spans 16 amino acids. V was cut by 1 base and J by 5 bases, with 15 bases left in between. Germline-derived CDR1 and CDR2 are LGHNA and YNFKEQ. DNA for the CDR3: TGTGCCAGCAGCCAAGGGAGGAACGGGAAAGATCAGCCCCAGCATTTT. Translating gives CASSQGRNGKDQPQHF.

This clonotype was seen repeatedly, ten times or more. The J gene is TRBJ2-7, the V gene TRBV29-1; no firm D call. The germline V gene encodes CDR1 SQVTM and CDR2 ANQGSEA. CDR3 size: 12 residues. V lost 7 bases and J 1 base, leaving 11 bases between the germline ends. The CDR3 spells CSASTVSYEQYF. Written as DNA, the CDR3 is TGCAGCGCTTCGACGGTATCCTACGAGCAGTACTTC.

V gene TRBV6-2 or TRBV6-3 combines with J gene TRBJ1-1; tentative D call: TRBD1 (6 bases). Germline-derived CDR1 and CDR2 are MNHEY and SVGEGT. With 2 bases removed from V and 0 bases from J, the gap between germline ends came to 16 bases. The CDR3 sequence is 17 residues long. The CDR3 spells CASSYATGTQLNTEAFF. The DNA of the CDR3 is TGTGCCAGCAGTTACGCTACCGGGACACAATTGAACACTGAAGCTTTCTTT.

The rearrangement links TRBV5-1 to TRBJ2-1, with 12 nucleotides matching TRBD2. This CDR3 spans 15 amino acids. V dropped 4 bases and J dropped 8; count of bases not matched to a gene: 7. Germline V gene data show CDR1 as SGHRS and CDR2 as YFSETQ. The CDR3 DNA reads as TGCGCCAGCAGCAAGACTAGCGGGAGTTTATATGAGCAGTTCTTC. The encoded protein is CASSKTSGSLYEQFF.

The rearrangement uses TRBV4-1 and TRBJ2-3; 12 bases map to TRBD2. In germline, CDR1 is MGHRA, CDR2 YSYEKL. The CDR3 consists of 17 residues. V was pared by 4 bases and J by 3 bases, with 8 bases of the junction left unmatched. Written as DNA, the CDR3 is TGCGCCAGCAGCCCGCGGGAGACTAGCGGGAGAACAGATACGCAGTATTTT. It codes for CASSPRETSGRTDTQYF.

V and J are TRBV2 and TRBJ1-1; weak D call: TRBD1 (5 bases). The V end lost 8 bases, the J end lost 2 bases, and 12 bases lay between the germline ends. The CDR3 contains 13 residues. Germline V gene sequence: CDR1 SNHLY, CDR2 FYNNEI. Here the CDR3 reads CASGRDANTEAFF. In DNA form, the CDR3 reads TGTGCCAGCGGCCGGGACGCAAACACTGAAGCTTTCTTT.

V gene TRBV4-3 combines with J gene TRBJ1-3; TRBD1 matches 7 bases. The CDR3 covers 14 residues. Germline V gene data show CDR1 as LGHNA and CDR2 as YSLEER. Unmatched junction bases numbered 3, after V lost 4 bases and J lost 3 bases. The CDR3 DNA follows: TGCGCCAGCAGCCCGACAGGGAATGGAAACACCATATATTTT. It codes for CASSPTGNGNTIYF.

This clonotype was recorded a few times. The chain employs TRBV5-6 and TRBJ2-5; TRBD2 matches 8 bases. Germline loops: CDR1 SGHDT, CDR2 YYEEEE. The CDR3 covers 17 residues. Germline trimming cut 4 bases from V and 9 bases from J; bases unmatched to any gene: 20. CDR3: CASSLPGGTTRAGAQYF. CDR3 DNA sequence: TGTGCCAGCAGCCTCCCCGGCGGGACCACAAGAGCGGGGGCCCAGTACTTC.

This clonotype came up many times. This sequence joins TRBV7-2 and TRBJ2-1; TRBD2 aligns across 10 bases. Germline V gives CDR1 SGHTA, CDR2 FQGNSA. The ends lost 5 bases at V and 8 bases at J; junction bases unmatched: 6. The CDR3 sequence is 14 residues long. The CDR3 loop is CASSLSGGSDEQFF. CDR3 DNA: TGTGCCAGCAGCCTTAGCGGGGGGTCCGATGAGCAGTTCTTC.

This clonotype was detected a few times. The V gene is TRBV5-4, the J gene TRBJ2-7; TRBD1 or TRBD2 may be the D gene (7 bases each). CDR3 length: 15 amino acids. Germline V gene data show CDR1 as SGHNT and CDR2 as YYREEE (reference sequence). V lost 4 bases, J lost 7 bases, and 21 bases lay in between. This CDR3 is CASSLAGGESREQYF. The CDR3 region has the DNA TGTGCCAGCAGCCTTGCAGGGGGGGAATCTAGGGAGCAGTACTTC.

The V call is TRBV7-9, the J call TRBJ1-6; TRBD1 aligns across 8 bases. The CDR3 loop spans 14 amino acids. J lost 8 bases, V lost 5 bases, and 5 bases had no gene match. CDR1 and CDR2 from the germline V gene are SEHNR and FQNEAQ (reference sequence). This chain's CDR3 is CASSRQGSDSPLHF. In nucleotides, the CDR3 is TGTGCCAGCAGCCGACAGGGGAGCGATTCACCCCTCCACTTT.

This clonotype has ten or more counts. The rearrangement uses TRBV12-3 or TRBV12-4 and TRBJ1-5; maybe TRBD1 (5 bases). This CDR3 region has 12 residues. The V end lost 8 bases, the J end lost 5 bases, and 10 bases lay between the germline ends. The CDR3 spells CASQSGYQPQHF. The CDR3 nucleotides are TGTGCCAGCCAGTCAGGGTATCAGCCCCAGCATTTT.

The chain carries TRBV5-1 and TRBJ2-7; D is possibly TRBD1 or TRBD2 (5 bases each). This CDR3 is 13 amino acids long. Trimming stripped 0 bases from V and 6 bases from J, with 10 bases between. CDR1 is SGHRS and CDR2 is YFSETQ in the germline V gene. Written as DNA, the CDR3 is TGCGCCAGCAGCTTGGCGGGGCGGTCCGAGCAGTACTTC. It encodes CASSLAGRSEQYF.

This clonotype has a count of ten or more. CDR3 sequence: CASSQKGTTDTQYF. The CDR3 region has the DNA TGTGCCAGCAGCCAGAAGGGGACCACAGATACGCAGTATTTT. This chain joins TRBV7-2 and TRBJ2-3; D might be TRBD1 or TRBD2, each matching 5 bases. This CDR3 is 14 amino acids long. V was pared by 5 bases and J by 2 bases, with 11 bases between. Germline lookup yields CDR1 SGHTA and CDR2 FQGNSA.

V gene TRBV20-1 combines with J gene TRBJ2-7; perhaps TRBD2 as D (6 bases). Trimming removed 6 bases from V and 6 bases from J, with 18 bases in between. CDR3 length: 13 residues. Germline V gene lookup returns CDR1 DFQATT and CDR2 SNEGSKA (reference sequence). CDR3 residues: CSAKMTGVAEQYF. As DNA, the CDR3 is TGCAGTGCCAAGATGACGGGAGTAGCCGAGCAGTACTTC.